Listed below are T cell receptor beta chains from one sample, sequenced in a study of OX40 agonist ivuxolimab in advanced cancers. Only in-frame clones appear in the TCRdb table, and some are missing; sequencing was by immunoSEQ multiplex PCR. The repertoire includes 65,000 to 95,000 clones, under 85% of them detected once, and around 0.5% sits in the top ten. The specimen comprised CD4+ or CD8+ T cells sorted from blood, sampled in a trial of the OX40 agonist ivuxolimab. These receptors all stem from an adult with an advanced solid tumor such as melanoma, head and neck, liver or kidney cancer. Both conserved end residues are part of each CDR3. A D gene is named only where the DNA matches it firmly. Expanded clones get a size class; other rows say once, few or many, or leave the size out.

d_call: TRBD1; clone_size: NA; v_call: TRBV6-5; cdr3_aa: CASSLGQVNTGELFF
d_call: NA; clone_size: NA; v_call: TRBV18; cdr3_aa: CASSPGPVDQPQHF
d_call: NA; clone_size: NA; v_call: TRBV2; cdr3_aa: CASRDRSGANVLTF
d_call: NA; clone_size: NA; v_call: TRBV4-3; cdr3_aa: CASSQVSTDTQYF
d_call: TRBD1; clone_size: once; v_call: TRBV18; cdr3_aa: CASSPIDRAYNEQFF
d_call: NA; clone_size: NA; v_call: TRBV5-4; cdr3_aa: CASSLGGGQPQHF
d_call: NA; clone_size: NA; v_call: TRBV6-6; cdr3_aa: CASSYSRQTYEQYF
d_call: NA; clone_size: NA; v_call: TRBV5-1; cdr3_aa: CASSRDVISGTDTQYF
d_call: TRBD2; clone_size: NA; v_call: TRBV28; cdr3_aa: CASRVLAGGYNEQFF
d_call: NA; clone_size: NA; v_call: TRBV7-9; cdr3_aa: CASSLELSSGNTIYF
d_call: TRBD1; clone_size: NA; v_call: TRBV5-8; cdr3_aa: CASSLRQGGEKLFF
d_call: NA; clone_size: NA; v_call: TRBV5-1; cdr3_aa: CASSFFGTAETQYF
d_call: TRBD1; clone_size: NA; v_call: TRBV6-6; cdr3_aa: CASRRTGAVNIQYF
d_call: NA; clone_size: NA; v_call: TRBV7-2; cdr3_aa: CASSPVTNEQYF
d_call: NA; clone_size: NA; v_call: TRBV5-1; cdr3_aa: CASSEGTQATNEKLFF
d_call: NA; clone_size: NA; v_call: TRBV28; cdr3_aa: CASSSQGTGNTIYF
d_call: TRBD1; clone_size: NA; v_call: TRBV5-1; cdr3_aa: CASSLGQGANTEAFF
d_call: NA; clone_size: once; v_call: TRBV7-6; cdr3_aa: CASSPPGQGEKLFF
d_call: NA; clone_size: NA; v_call: TRBV7-3; cdr3_aa: CASSLLGANTEAFF
d_call: NA; clone_size: once; v_call: TRBV9; cdr3_aa: CASSVSGTGPGNEQFF
d_call: NA; clone_size: NA; v_call: TRBV5-4; cdr3_aa: CASSFDTENYGYTF
d_call: TRBD2; clone_size: NA; v_call: TRBV5-5; cdr3_aa: CASSLGLAGGPTGYEQYF
d_call: TRBD2; clone_size: NA; v_call: TRBV7-8; cdr3_aa: CASSLARRLAGTYNEQFF
d_call: TRBD2; clone_size: NA; v_call: TRBV9; cdr3_aa: CASSAGSGRHTGELFF
d_call: TRBD1; clone_size: NA; v_call: TRBV4-3; cdr3_aa: CASSQAGTGGRDTQYF
d_call: TRBD1; clone_size: NA; v_call: TRBV7-2; cdr3_aa: CASSPRTGPQPQHF
d_call: TRBD2; clone_size: NA; v_call: TRBV5-1; cdr3_aa: CASSLGTSGGIDTQYF
d_call: TRBD1; clone_size: NA; v_call: TRBV2; cdr3_aa: CASSGGDRRNSPLHF
d_call: NA; clone_size: NA; v_call: TRBV5-4; cdr3_aa: CASKIQGTGNTIYF
d_call: NA; clone_size: NA; v_call: TRBV5-6; cdr3_aa: CASTFGGRGYGYTF
d_call: NA; clone_size: NA; v_call: TRBV21-1; cdr3_aa: CASSKEGGQVSNQPQHF
d_call: NA; clone_size: NA; v_call: TRBV5-5; cdr3_aa: CASSLYYRRENTEAFF
d_call: TRBD1; clone_size: many; v_call: TRBV27; cdr3_aa: CASSSGQGMREQYF
d_call: TRBD2; clone_size: NA; v_call: TRBV5-1; cdr3_aa: CASSEGTSRNNEQFF
d_call: NA; clone_size: NA; v_call: TRBV5-1; cdr3_aa: CASSLGNDEKLFF
d_call: NA; clone_size: NA; v_call: TRBV18; cdr3_aa: CASSPRQDSGTNEKLFF
d_call: TRBD1; clone_size: NA; v_call: TRBV7-9; cdr3_aa: CASSLEHGTGNQPQHF
d_call: TRBD1; clone_size: NA; v_call: TRBV7-9; cdr3_aa: CASRTGTGSEKLFF
d_call: NA; clone_size: NA; v_call: TRBV7-9; cdr3_aa: CASSLWGTAYEQYF
d_call: TRBD1; clone_size: NA; v_call: TRBV10-3; cdr3_aa: CAISETTRGPYEQYF
d_call: NA; clone_size: NA; v_call: TRBV9; cdr3_aa: CASSVGGGSGELFF
d_call: NA; clone_size: many; v_call: TRBV15; cdr3_aa: CATSRDEGWGTDTQYF
d_call: TRBD1; clone_size: once; v_call: TRBV2; cdr3_aa: CASSEWGTGTGYTQYF
d_call: NA; clone_size: NA; v_call: TRBV11-2; cdr3_aa: CASSLNYGYTF
d_call: NA; clone_size: NA; v_call: TRBV11-3; cdr3_aa: CASSLGGNTEAFF
d_call: NA; clone_size: NA; v_call: TRBV7-9; cdr3_aa: CASSLAENGYTF
d_call: NA; clone_size: NA; v_call: TRBV19; cdr3_aa: CASKRSPIPNYGYTF
d_call: TRBD1; clone_size: NA; v_call: TRBV7-2; cdr3_aa: CASSPLQGARDEQYF
d_call: NA; clone_size: NA; v_call: TRBV7-7; cdr3_aa: CASSLLSGSSGANVLTF
d_call: NA; clone_size: once; v_call: TRBV7-2; cdr3_aa: CASSPSGVYNYGYTF
d_call: TRBD1; clone_size: NA; v_call: TRBV10-3; cdr3_aa: CAISEPETGSSYEQYF
d_call: TRBD1; clone_size: NA; v_call: TRBV7-2; cdr3_aa: CASSTYRGVNEKLFF
d_call: NA; clone_size: NA; v_call: TRBV2; cdr3_aa: CASRKDRGGSYGYTF
d_call: NA; clone_size: NA; v_call: TRBV12-5; cdr3_aa: CASTPGVNYGYTF
d_call: NA; clone_size: NA; v_call: TRBV28; cdr3_aa: CASSPGDGGRDTQYF
d_call: NA; clone_size: NA; v_call: TRBV6-1; cdr3_aa: CASSVGDGLGYGYTF
d_call: TRBD1; clone_size: NA; v_call: TRBV5-4; cdr3_aa: CASSLLGTGTYEQYF
d_call: NA; clone_size: NA; v_call: TRBV30; cdr3_aa: CAWSGGYNQPQHF
d_call: NA; clone_size: NA; v_call: TRBV19; cdr3_aa: CASRIRGPNTEAFF